This T cell receptor beta chain came from a study of shared clonotypes between healthy human individuals. This CDR3 contains 18 residues. Germline V CDR1 and CDR2: SQVTM, ANQGSEA. V dropped 3 bases and J dropped 3; count of bases not matched to a gene: 16. The study's findings and limits: An effect of sequencing depth on clonotype sharing among donors was expected.

Donors, without exception, were Caucasian adults residing in Nashville, Tennessee. The data were produced by immunoSEQ multiplex PCR, yet TCRdb's version contains in-frame clones alone and is incomplete. The data contain under 2,500,000 clones, approximately 96% of them singletons. For this clone: Antigen specificity is unknown.

This TCR came from a man between 18 and 35 years old in good health. The chain employs TRBV29-1 and TRBJ2-5, with 10 bases fitting TRBD1. The sequencing input was naive CD4+ T cells sorted from blood. Stated subset: CD45RA+ positively selected. The CDR3 coding sequence is TGCAGCGTTGATCCGCGACAGGGGGCGTTAAGAGAGAAAGAGACCCAGTACTTC. Translated, it gives CSVDPRQGALREKETQYF.